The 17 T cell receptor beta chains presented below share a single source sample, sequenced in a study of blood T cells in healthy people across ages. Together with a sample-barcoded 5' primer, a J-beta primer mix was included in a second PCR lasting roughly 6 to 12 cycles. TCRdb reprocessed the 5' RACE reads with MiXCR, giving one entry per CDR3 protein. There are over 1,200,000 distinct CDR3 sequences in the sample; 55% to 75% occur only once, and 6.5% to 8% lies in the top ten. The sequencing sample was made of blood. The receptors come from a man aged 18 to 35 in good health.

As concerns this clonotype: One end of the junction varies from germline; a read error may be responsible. The CDR3 sequence is CACSLDPPTDTQYF. CDR3 sequence (DNA): TGTGCCTGCAGCTTAGATCCACCCACAGATACGCAGTATTTT. The chain combines TRBV7-2 with TRBJ2-3, with no clear D. This CDR3 is 14 amino acids long. Germline V gene lookup returns CDR1 SGHTA and CDR2 FQGNSA.

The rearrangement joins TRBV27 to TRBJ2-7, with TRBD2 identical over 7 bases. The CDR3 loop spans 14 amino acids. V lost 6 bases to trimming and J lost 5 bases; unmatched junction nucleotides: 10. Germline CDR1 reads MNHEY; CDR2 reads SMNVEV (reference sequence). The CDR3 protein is CASRMSGGPHEQYF. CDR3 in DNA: TGTGCCAGCAGAATGTCGGGAGGCCCGCACGAGCAGTACTTC.

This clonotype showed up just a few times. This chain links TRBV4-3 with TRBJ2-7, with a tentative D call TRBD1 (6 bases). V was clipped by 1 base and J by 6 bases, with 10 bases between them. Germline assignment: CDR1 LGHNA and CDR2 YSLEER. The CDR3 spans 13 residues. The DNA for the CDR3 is TGCGCCAGCAGCCAAGGCATCAGGGGCGAGCAGTACTTC. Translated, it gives CASSQGIRGEQYF.

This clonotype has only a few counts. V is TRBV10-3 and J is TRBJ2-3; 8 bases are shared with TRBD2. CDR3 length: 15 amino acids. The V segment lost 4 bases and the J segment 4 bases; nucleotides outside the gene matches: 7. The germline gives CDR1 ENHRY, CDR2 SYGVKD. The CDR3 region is CAISAVTSVADTQYF. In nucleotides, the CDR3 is TGTGCCATCAGTGCGGTGACTAGCGTGGCAGATACGCAGTATTTT.

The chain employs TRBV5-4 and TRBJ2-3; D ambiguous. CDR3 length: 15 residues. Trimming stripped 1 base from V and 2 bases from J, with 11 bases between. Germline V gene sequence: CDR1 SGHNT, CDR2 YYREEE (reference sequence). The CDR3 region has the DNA TGTGCCAGCAGCTTGCCCCTGGGTGACACAGATACGCAGTATTTT. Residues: CASSLPLGDTDTQYF.

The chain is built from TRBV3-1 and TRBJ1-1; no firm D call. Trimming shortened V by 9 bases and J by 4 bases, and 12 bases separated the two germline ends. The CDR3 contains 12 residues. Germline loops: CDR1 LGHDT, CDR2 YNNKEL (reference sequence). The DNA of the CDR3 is TGTGCCAGGACGTTGGAGGCCACTGAAGCTTTCTTT. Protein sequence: CARTLEATEAFF.

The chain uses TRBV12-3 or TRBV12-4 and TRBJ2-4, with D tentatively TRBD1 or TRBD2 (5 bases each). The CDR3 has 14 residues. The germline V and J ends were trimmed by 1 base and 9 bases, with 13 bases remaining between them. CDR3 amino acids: CASSLDLGDGIQYF. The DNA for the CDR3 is TGTGCCAGCAGTTTAGACCTCGGGGACGGCATTCAGTACTTC.

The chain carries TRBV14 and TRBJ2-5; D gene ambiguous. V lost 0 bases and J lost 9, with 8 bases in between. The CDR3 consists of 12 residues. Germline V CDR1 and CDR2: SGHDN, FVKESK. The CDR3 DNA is TGTGCCAGCAGCCAAGACAGGAATGCCCAGTACTTC. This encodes CASSQDRNAQYF.

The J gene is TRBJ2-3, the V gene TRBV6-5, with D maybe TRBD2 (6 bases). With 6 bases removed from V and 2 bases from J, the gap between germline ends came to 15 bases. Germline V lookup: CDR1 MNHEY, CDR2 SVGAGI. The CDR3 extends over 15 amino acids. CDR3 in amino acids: CASSSAGPHTDTQYF. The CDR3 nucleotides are TGTGCCAGCAGCTCCGCGGGACCGCACACAGATACGCAGTATTTT.

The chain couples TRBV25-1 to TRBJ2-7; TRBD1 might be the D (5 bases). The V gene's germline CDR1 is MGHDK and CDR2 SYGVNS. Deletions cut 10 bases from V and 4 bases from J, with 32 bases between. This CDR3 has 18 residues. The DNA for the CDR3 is TGTGCCACCCCCCGAATTCCATCCCTTAGGGGCTTCAAGTACGAGCAGTACTTC. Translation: CATPRIPSLRGFKYEQYF.

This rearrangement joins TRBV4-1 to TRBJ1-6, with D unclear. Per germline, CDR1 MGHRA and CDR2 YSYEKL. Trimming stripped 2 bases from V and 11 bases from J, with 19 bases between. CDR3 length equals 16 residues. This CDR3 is CASSQLVGGVMAPLHF. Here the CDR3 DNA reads TGCGCCAGCAGCCAACTCGTAGGTGGGGTTATGGCACCCCTCCACTTT.

CDR3 region: CASSSIASGEDEQYF. The CDR3 DNA is TGTGCCAGCAGCTCAATAGCGTCTGGGGAGGACGAGCAGTACTTC. The chain couples TRBV2 to TRBJ2-7; tentatively, D is TRBD2 (6 bases). V was cut by 6 bases and J by 5 bases, with 20 bases left in between. CDR1 is SNHLY, CDR2 FYNNEI, per germline. The CDR3 covers 15 residues.

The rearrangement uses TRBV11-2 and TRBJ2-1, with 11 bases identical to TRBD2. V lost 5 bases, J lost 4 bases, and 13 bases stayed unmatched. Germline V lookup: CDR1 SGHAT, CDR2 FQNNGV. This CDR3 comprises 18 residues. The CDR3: CASSQPQRTSGYYNEQFF. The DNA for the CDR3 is TGTGCCAGCAGCCAACCCCAGAGGACTAGCGGGTATTACAATGAGCAGTTCTTC. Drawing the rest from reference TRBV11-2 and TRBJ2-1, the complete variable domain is EAGVAQSPRYKIIEKRQSVAFWCNPISGHATLYWYQQILGQGPKLLIQFQNNGVVDDSQLPKDRFSAERLKGVDSTLKIQPAKLEDSAVYLCASSQPQRTSGYYNEQFFGPGTRLTVL.

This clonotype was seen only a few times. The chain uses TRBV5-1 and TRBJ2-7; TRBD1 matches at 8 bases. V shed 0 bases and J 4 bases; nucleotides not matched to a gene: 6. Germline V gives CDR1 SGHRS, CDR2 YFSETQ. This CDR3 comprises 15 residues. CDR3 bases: TGCGCCAGCAGCTTGGGCCTACAGGGGGTTTACGAGCAGTACTTC. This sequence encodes CASSLGLQGVYEQYF.

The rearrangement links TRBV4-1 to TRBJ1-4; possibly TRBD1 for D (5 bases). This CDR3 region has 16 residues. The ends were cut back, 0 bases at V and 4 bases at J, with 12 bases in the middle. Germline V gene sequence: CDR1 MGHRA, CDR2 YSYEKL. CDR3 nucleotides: TGCGCCAGCAGCCAAGAGGTCCCACAGGTTAATGAAAAACTGTTTTTT. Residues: CASSQEVPQVNEKLFF.

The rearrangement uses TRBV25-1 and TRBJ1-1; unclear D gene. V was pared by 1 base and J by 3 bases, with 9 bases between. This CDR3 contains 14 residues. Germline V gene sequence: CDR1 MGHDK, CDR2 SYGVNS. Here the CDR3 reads CASSEWWEDTEAFF. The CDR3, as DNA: TGTGCCAGCAGTGAATGGTGGGAGGACACTGAAGCTTTCTTT.

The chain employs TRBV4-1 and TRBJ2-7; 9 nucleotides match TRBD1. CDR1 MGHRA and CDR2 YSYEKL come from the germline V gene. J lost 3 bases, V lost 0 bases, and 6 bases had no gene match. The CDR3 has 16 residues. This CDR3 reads CASSQDLGDRDYEQYF. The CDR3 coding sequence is TGCGCCAGCAGCCAAGATTTAGGGGACAGGGACTACGAGCAGTACTTC.